These T cell receptor beta chains were read from a single sample in a study of PD-1 blockade in classical Hodgkin lymphoma. Profiling relied on immunoSEQ multiplex PCR, and the TCRdb table lists in-frame clones only, not all of them. The sample includes tens of thousands of clones, around 83% of them seen just once. Source: CD4+ T cells from blood, taken at baseline. All receptors come from a human donor with classical Hodgkin lymphoma. The CDR3 runs from the conserved cysteine through the conserved F or W. The order of the fields is clone size, D gene, J gene, V gene, CDR3 protein, CDR3 DNA. The D gene is left open where the match is weak. The size field is filled for only some rows; it gives once, few, many or a size class.

few,NA,TRBJ2-3,TRBV30,CAWSRGFSTDTQYF,TGTGCCTGGAGTCGGGGGTTTAGCACAGATACGCAGTATTTT
NA,NA,TRBJ2-1,TRBV9,CASSELGTDYNEQFF,TGTGCCAGCAGCGAGCTTGGGACGGATTACAATGAGCAGTTCTTC
once,NA,TRBJ1-5,TRBV9,CASSVSAGPYQPQHF,TGTGCCAGCAGCGTCTCGGCGGGACCCTATCAGCCCCAGCATTTT
NA,NA,TRBJ2-1,TRBV11-3,CASSLGYYNEQFF,TGTGCCAGCAGCTTAGGATACTACAATGAGCAGTTCTTC
NA,NA,TRBJ1-6,TRBV6-1,CASSEATFSLGSPLHF,TGTGCCAGCAGTGAAGCGACTTTCTCCTTAGGTTCACCCCTCCACTTT
NA,NA,TRBJ2-3,TRBV5-6,CASTWAGGLRTDTQYF,TGTGCCAGCACTTGGGCTGGGGGCCTGAGGACAGATACGCAGTATTTT
few,NA,TRBJ1-1,TRBV11-2,CASSQGWGARGTEAFF,TGTGCCAGCAGCCAAGGCTGGGGGGCTAGGGGCACTGAAGCTTTCTTT
NA,TRBD1,TRBJ1-1,TRBV5-1,CASGYRGANTEAFF,TGCGCCAGCGGATACAGGGGAGCGAACACTGAAGCTTTCTTT
few,TRBD1,TRBJ1-6,TRBV6-4,CAYTDRGNSPLHF,TGTGCCTATACGGACAGGGGTAATTCACCCCTCCACTTT
NA,NA,TRBJ2-2,TRBV5-4,CASSLDTGELFF,TGTGCCAGCAGCTTGGATACCGGGGAGCTGTTTTTT
NA,TRBD2,TRBJ2-1,TRBV11-2,CASSFLAGAYNEQFF,TGTGCCAGCAGCTTCCTAGCGGGGGCGTACAATGAGCAGTTCTTC
NA,TRBD1,TRBJ1-4,TRBV10-3,CAIGTGANNEKLFF,TGTGCCATCGGTACAGGGGCCAATAATGAAAAACTGTTTTTT
few,NA,TRBJ1-2,TRBV19,CASSIRVEGGYTF,TGTGCCAGTAGTATCAGGGTAGAGGGTGGCTACACCTTC
NA,TRBD1,TRBJ2-3,TRBV5-4,CASSLLSGTETDTQYF,TGTGCCAGCAGCCTCTTGTCCGGGACAGAAACAGATACGCAGTATTTT
NA,NA,TRBJ2-2,TRBV10-3,CASGRDGDTGELFF,TGTGCCTCGGGTCGGGACGGAGACACCGGGGAGCTGTTTTTT
NA,NA,TRBJ2-7,TRBV7-2,CASNLRGDSYEQYF,TGTGCCAGCAACCTTAGGGGGGACTCCTACGAGCAGTACTTC
NA,NA,TRBJ2-6,TRBV5-6,CASSFEGNGANVLTF,TGTGCCAGCAGCTTTGAGGGAAACGGGGCCAACGTCCTGACTTTC
NA,NA,TRBJ2-4,TRBV15,CATSRRYDTTGKNIQYF,TGTGCCACCAGCAGACGATACGACACCACCGGCAAAAACATTCAGTACTTC
NA,NA,TRBJ1-5,TRBV5-2,CASSQDPGLSQPQHF,TGTGCCAGCAGCCAAGATCCAGGGTTATCTCAGCCCCAGCATTTT
once,TRBD1,TRBJ2-2,TRBV4-2,CASRGAGQGTGELFF,TGTGCCAGCAGAGGAGCGGGACAGGGCACCGGGGAGCTGTTTTTT
NA,NA,TRBJ1-2,TRBV11-3,CASSLSARGYTF,TGTGCCAGCAGCTTAAGCGCGAGAGGCTACACCTTC
NA,NA,TRBJ1-1,TRBV5-8,CASSPLGLTAFF,TGTGCCAGCAGCCCTTTAGGCCTTACAGCTTTCTTT
NA,TRBD2,TRBJ2-7,TRBV11-2,CASSLASGGLGSYEQYF,TGTGCCAGCAGCTTAGCTAGCGGGGGCCTCGGTTCCTACGAGCAGTACTTC
NA,NA,TRBJ1-2,TRBV4-2,CASSQEGQGSHGYTF,TGTGCCAGCAGCCAAGAGGGGCAGGGTTCGCATGGCTACACCTTC
once,NA,TRBJ2-2,TRBV7-2,CASSLGRNTGELFF,TGTGCCAGCAGCTTAGGACGGAACACCGGGGAGCTGTTTTTT
NA,TRBD1,TRBJ1-4,TRBV28,CASSLLQGAEKLFF,TGTGCCAGCAGTTTATTACAGGGGGCGGAAAAACTGTTTTTT
NA,NA,TRBJ1-2,TRBV28,CASSLDRIYGYTF,TGTGCCAGCAGTTTAGACAGAATCTATGGCTACACCTTC
NA,NA,TRBJ2-7,TRBV6-1,CASSEAIRYEQYF,TGTGCCAGCAGTGAAGCGATCCGTTACGAGCAGTACTTC
NA,NA,TRBJ2-1,TRBV28,CASSLPYDEQFF,TGTGCCAGCAGTTTACCGTACGATGAGCAGTTCTTC
NA,TRBD1,TRBJ2-5,TRBV29-1,CSFRTGTGETQYF,TGCAGCTTCCGGACAGGGACCGGAGAGACCCAGTACTTC
NA,NA,TRBJ2-3,TRBV6-5,CASSTTLARTDTQYF,TGTGCCAGCAGTACCACCCTCGCCCGCACAGATACGCAGTATTTT
NA,TRBD1,TRBJ1-2,TRBV6-5,CASSPGQGADTF,TGTGCCAGTTCACCGGGACAGGGGGCGGACACCTTC
NA,TRBD2,TRBJ2-5,TRBV27,CASSLKGPGTSGQETQYF,TGTGCCAGCAGTTTAAAGGGACCGGGGACTAGCGGGCAAGAGACCCAGTACTTC
NA,NA,TRBJ1-1,TRBV6-5,CASSYVRAGEAFF,TGTGCCAGCAGTTACGTACGGGCGGGGGAAGCTTTCTTT
NA,NA,TRBJ2-7,TRBV6-6,CASSSQEGYEQYF,TGTGCCAGCAGTTCGCAGGAGGGCTACGAGCAGTACTTC
NA,NA,TRBJ1-2,TRBV5-1,CATSEDGLSYGYTF,TGCGCCACCTCAGAGGATGGGCTAAGCTATGGCTACACCTTC
NA,TRBD2,TRBJ2-1,TRBV7-2,CASSLAGGYNEQFF,TGTGCCAGCAGCTTAGCGGGGGGGTACAATGAGCAGTTCTTC
NA,NA,TRBJ1-1,TRBV18,CASAGQENTEAFF,TGTGCCAGCGCGGGCCAAGAAAACACTGAAGCTTTCTTT
NA,NA,TRBJ2-2,TRBV7-8,CASSPRRKGVTNTGELFF,TGTGCCAGCAGCCCCCGAAGAAAGGGGGTAACGAACACCGGGGAGCTGTTTTTT
once,NA,TRBJ1-3,TRBV5-1,CASMRGETGNTIYF,TGCGCCAGCATGAGGGGGGAAACTGGAAACACCATATATTTT
NA,NA,TRBJ2-1,TRBV5-1,CASSPGPGAPEQFF,TGCGCCAGCAGCCCCGGGCCAGGGGCACCCGAGCAGTTCTTC
NA,NA,TRBJ2-3,TRBV7-3,CASSLGAPDTDTQYF,TGTGCCAGCAGCTTAGGGGCACCCGACACAGATACGCAGTATTTT
NA,NA,TRBJ1-2,TRBV19,CASSTPGRNGYTF,TGTGCCAGTAGTACCCCGGGACGAAATGGCTACACCTTC
NA,TRBD1,TRBJ2-5,TRBV7-2,CASSLGQNRPPHF,TGTGCCAGCAGCTTGGGACAGAACCGACCCCCGCACTTC
NA,TRBD2,TRBJ2-1,TRBV7-2,CASSSRLAGGLHEQFF,TGTGCCAGCAGCTCAAGACTAGCGGGGGGGCTGCATGAGCAGTTCTTC
NA,TRBD1,TRBJ1-2,TRBV14,CASSPRTGGYGYTF,TGTGCCAGCAGCCCTAGGACAGGGGGCTATGGCTACACCTTC
NA,NA,TRBJ2-1,TRBV5-1,CASSLRVGVFGEQFF,TGCGCCAGCAGCTTACGGGTGGGCGTTTTTGGTGAGCAGTTCTTC
NA,NA,TRBJ1-2,TRBV19,CASTSAGAVSGF,TGTGCCAGTACCTCGGCAGGGGCGGTGTCGGGCTTC
NA,NA,TRBJ2-1,TRBV7-7,CASSLGGTSYNEQFF,TGTGCTAGCAGCTTAGGGGGGACTTCCTACAATGAGCAGTTCTTC
NA,TRBD2,TRBJ2-5,TRBV11-1,CASSSGTSGGLYGETQYF,TGTGCCAGCAGCTCCGGGACTAGCGGGGGCTTATATGGGGAGACCCAGTACTTC
NA,NA,TRBJ1-1,TRBV29-1,CSVEGGWGADTEAFF,TGCAGCGTTGAAGGGGGCTGGGGGGCCGACACTGAAGCTTTCTTT
NA,NA,TRBJ1-3,TRBV15,CATSRDGGLSGNTIYF,TGTGCCACCAGCAGAGATGGAGGGCTATCTGGAAACACCATATATTTT
few,TRBD1,TRBJ1-1,TRBV5-1,CASSPDRVTTEAFF,TGCGCCAGCAGCCCGGACAGGGTAACGACTGAAGCTTTCTTT
once,NA,TRBJ2-1,TRBV11-2,CASSLRPAGTAYNEQFF,TGTGCCAGCAGCTTGAGGCCGGCGGGGACAGCCTACAATGAGCAGTTCTTC
once,NA,TRBJ1-5,TRBV29-1,CSVENRGRESNQPQHF,TGCAGCGTTGAAAACCGGGGCAGGGAGAGCAATCAGCCCCAGCATTTT
NA,TRBD2,TRBJ2-7,TRBV7-9,CASSLKDFSGRGEQYF,TGTGCCAGCAGCCTTAAGGATTTTAGCGGGAGGGGCGAGCAGTACTTC
NA,NA,TRBJ1-5,TRBV18,CASSPEYGNQPQHF,TGTGCCAGCTCACCAGAGTACGGCAATCAGCCCCAGCATTTT
NA,TRBD2,TRBJ2-3,TRBV5-6,CASSLEGAGVWTDTQYF,TGTGCCAGCAGCTTGGAAGGTGCGGGGGTGTGGACAGATACGCAGTATTTT